This T cell receptor (beta chain) came from a study of blood T cell repertoires in COVID-19. Study information: COVID-19 samples from acute and convalescent phases originated in the United States, Italy and Spain. Sources were T cells, B-cell-depleted T cells, or PBMCs; the material itself was cDNA or gDNA.

Patients at the Seattle site were enrolled during active infection and followed longitudinally. Per the original methods: Amplification with reference gene primers provided the estimates of nucleated cell counts. TCRdb's copy holds only in-frame clones and misses some; the assay was immunoSEQ multiplex PCR. V and J calls and clone size follow that table, whereas D and trimming were derived from the DNA. The sample shows 130,000 to 150,000 clones, roughly 88% of them seen only once. This clonotype was sampled from a woman aged 60-70 years with COVID-19, enrolled during active disease. Material for sequencing was peripheral blood.

CDR3 region: CASSVEAGGGTDTQYF. The CDR3 nucleotides are TGTGCCAGCAGCGTAGAAGCCGGGGGAGGAACAGATACGCAGTATTTT. This rearrangement joins TRBV9 to TRBJ2-3; D is perhaps TRBD2 (6 bases). The V gene lost 0 bases and the J gene lost 3 bases, with 14 bases spanning the gap. The germline gives CDR1 SGDLS, CDR2 YYNGEE. This CDR3 is 16 amino acids long.